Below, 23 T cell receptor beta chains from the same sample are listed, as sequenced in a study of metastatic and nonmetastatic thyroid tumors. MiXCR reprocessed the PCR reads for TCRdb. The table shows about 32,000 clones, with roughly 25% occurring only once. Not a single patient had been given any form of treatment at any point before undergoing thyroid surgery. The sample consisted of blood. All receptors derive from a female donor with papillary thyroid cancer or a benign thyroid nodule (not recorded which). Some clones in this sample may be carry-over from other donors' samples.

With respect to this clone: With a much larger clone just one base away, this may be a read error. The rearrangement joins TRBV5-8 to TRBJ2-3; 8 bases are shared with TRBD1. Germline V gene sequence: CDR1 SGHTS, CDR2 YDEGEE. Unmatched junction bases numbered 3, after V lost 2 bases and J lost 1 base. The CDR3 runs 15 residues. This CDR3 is CASSFYRGGTDTQYF. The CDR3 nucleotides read TGTGCCAGCAGCTTTTACAGGGGGGGCACAGATACGCAGTATTTT.

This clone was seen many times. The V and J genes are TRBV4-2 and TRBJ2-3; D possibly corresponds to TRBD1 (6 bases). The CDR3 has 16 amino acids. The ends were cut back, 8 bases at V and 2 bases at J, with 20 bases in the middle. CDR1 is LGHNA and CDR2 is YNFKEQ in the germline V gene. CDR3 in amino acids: CASSPGGQTFTDTQYF. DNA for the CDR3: TGTGCCAGCTCCCCGGGTGGACAGACATTCACAGATACGCAGTATTTT.

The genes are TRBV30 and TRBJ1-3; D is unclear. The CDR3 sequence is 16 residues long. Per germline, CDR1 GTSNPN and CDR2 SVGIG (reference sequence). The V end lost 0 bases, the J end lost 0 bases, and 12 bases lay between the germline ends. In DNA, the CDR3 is TGTGCCTGGAGTGTAGGACCCGGAGACTCTGGAAACACCATATATTTT. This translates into CAWSVGPGDSGNTIYF.

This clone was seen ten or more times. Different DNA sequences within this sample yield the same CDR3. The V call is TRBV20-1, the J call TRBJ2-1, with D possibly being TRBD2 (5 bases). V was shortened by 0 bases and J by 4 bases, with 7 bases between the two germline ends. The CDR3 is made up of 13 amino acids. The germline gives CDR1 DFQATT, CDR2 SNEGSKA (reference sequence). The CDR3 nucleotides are TGCAGTGCTAGAGACCTAGCTTACAATGAGCAGTTCTTC. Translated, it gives CSARDLAYNEQFF.

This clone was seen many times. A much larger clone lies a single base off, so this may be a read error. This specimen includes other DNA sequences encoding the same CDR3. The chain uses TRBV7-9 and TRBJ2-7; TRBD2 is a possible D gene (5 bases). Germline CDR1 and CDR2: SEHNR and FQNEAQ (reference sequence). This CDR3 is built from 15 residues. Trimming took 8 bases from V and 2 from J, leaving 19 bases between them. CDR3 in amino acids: CASGKRTSGTYEQYF. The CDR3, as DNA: TGTGCCAGCGGCAAAAGGACCAGCGGAACCTACGAGCAGTACTTC.

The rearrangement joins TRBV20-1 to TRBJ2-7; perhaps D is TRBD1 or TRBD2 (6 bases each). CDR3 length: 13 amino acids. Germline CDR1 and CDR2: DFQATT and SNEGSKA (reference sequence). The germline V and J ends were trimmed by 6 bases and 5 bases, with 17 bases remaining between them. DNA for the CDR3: TGCAGTGCCGACCGAGGGGGGATGAACGAGCAGTACTTC. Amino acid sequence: CSADRGGMNEQYF.

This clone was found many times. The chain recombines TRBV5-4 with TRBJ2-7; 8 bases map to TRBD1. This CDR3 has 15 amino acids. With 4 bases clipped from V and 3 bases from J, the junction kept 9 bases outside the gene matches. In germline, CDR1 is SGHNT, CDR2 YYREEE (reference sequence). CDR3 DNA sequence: TGTGCCAGCAGCCCCACTTCAGGGGGCATCTACGAGCAGTACTTC. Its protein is CASSPTSGGIYEQYF. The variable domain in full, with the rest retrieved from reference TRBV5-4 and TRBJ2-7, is ETGVTQSPTHLIKTRGQQVTLRCSSQSGHNTVSWYQQALGQGPQFIFQYYREEENGRGNFPPRFSGLQFPNYSSELNVNALELDDSALYLCASSPTSGGIYEQYFGPGTRLTVT.

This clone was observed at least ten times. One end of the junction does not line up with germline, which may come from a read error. CDR3 DNA sequence: TGTGCCGGCAGCCCGCGGGACAGGGGGCGCACCGGGGAGCTGTTTTTT. Translating gives CAGSPRDRGRTGELFF. V is TRBV7-6 and J is TRBJ2-2, with TRBD1 identical over 12 bases. The CDR3 consists of 16 residues. Germline assignment: CDR1 SGHVS and CDR2 FNYEAQ.

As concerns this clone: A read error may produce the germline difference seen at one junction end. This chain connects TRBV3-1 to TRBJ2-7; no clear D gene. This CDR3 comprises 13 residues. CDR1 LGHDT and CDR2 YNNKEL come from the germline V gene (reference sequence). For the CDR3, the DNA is TGTGTCAGCAGCCAATGTCTGGTGGGCGAGCAGTACTTC. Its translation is CVSSQCLVGEQYF.

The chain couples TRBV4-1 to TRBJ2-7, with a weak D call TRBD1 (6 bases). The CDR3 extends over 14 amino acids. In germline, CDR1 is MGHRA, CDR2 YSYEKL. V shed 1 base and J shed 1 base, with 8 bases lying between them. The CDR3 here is CASSQADSSYEQYF. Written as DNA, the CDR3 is TGCGCCAGCAGCCAAGCGGACAGTTCCTACGAGCAGTACTTC.

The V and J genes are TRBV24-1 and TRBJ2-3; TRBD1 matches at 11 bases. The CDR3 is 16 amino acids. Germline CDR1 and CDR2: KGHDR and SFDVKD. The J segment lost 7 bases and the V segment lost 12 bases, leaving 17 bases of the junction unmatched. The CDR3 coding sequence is TGTGCCGACAGTGACCGTGGACAGGGGGCAGGGCATACGCAGTATTTT. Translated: CADSDRGQGAGHTQYF.

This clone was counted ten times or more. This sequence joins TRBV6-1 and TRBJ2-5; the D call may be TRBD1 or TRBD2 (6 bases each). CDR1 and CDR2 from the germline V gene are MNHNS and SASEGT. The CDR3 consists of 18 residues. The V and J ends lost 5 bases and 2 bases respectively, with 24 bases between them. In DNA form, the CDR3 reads TGTGCCAGCAGTCTACCAACAGGGACTCTGGGTCTGCAAGAGACCCAGTACTTC. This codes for CASSLPTGTLGLQETQYF.

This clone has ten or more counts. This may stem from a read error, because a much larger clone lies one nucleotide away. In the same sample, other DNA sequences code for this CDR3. For the CDR3, the DNA is TGTGCCAGCAGCTCGTCCTCCGTCGGAAGCGCTCATGGCTACACCTTC. Translating it yields CASSSSSVGSAHGYTF. The rearrangement uses TRBV6-2 or TRBV6-3 and TRBJ1-2; D unclear. CDR1 is MNHEY, CDR2 SVGEGT, per germline. Trimming took 6 bases from V and 6 from J, leaving 23 bases between them. This CDR3 has 16 residues.

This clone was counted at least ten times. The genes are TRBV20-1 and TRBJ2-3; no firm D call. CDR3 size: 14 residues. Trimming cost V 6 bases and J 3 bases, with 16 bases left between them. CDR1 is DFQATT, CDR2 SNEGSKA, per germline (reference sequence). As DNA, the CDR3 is TGCAGTGCGGACCGTGGACGCGATACAGATACGCAGTATTTT. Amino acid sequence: CSADRGRDTDTQYF.

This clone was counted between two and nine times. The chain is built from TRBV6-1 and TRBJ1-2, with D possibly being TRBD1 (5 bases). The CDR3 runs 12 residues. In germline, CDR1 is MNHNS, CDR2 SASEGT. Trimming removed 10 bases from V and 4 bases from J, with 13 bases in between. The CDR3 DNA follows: TGTGCCACGCAGGGTGAAAGCTATGGCTACACCTTC. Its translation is CATQGESYGYTF.

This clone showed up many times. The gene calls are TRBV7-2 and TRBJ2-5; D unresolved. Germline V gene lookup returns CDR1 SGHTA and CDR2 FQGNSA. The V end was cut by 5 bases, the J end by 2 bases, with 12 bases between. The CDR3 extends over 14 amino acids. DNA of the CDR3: TGTGCCAGCAGCGCCCGGACGTTACAAGAGACCCAGTACTTC. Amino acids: CASSARTLQETQYF.

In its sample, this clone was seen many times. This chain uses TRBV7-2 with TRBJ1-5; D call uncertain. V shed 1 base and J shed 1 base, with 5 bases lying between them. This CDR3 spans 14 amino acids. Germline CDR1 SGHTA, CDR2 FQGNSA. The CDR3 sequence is CASSLVGSNQPQHF. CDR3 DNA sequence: TGTGCCAGCAGCTTAGTAGGCAGCAATCAGCCCCAGCATTTT.

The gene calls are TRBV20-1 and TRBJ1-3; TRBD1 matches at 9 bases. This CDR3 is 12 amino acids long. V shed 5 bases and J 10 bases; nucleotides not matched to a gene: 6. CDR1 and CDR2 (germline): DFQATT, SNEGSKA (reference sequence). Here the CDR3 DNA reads TGCAGTGCTGCCACCGGGACAGGGACCATATATTTT. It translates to CSAATGTGTIYF.

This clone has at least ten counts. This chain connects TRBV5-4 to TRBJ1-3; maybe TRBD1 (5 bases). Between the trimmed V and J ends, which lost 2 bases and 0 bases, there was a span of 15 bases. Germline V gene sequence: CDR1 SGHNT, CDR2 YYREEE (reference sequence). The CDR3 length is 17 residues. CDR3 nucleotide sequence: TGTGCCAGCAGCTTTAAGGGGCCCAGGATCTCTGGAAACACCATATATTTT. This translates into CASSFKGPRISGNTIYF.

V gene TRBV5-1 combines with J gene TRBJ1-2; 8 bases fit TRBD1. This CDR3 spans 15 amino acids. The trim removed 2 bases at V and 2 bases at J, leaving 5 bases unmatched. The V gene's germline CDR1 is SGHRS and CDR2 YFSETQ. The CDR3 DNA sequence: TGCGCCAGCAGCTTAGGGACAGGACCGAACTATGGCTACACCTTC. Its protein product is CASSLGTGPNYGYTF.

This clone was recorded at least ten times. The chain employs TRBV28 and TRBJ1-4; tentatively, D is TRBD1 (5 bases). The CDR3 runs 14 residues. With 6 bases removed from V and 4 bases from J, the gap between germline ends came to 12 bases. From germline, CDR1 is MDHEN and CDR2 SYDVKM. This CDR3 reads CASSIGGDNEKLFF. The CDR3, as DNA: TGTGCCAGCAGCATTGGGGGGGATAATGAAAAACTGTTTTTT. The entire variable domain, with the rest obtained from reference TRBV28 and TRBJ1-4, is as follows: DVKVTQSSRYLVKRTGEKVFLECVQDMDHENMFWYRQDPGLGLRLIYFSYDVKMKEKGDIPEGYSVSREKKERFSLILESASTNQTSMYLCASSIGGDNEKLFFGSGTQLSVL.

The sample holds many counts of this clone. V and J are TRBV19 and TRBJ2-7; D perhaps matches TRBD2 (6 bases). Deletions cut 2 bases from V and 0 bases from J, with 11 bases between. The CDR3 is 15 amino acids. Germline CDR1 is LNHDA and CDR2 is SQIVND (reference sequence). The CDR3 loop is CASSIQGAGSYEQYF. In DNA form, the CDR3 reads TGTGCCAGTAGTATACAGGGAGCGGGCTCCTACGAGCAGTACTTC.

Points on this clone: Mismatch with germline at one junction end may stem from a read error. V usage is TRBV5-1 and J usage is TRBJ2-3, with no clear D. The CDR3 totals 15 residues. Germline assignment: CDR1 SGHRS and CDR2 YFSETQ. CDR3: CSSSPMEWARDTQYF. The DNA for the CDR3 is TGCTCCAGCAGCCCGATGGAGTGGGCGAGGGATACGCAGTATTTT.